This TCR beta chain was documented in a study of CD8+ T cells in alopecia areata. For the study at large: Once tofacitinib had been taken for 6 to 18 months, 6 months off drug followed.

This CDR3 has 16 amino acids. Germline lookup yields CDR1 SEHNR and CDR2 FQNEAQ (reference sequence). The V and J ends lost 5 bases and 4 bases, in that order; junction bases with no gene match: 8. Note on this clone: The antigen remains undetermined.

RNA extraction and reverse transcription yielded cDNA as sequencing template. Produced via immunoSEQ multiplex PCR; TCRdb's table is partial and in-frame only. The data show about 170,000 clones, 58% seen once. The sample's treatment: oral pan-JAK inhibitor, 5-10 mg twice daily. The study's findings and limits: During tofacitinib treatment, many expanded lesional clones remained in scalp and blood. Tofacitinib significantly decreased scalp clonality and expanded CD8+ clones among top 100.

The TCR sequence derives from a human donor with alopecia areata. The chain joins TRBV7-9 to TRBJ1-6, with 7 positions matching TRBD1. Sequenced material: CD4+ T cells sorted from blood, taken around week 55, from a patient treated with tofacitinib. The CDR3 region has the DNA TGTGCCAGCAGCCAAGTAACGGGACAGTATAATTCACCCCTCCACTTT. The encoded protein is CASSQVTGQYNSPLHF.